The clone carrying this T cell receptor (beta chain) showed up just a few times. Its target is not known. The CDR3 covers 16 residues. Per the germline V gene, CDR1 is ENHRY and CDR2 is SYGVKD. Trimming at V came to 4 bases and at J to 4 bases, leaving 9 bases not matched to a gene. The sample originates from a study of identical twins. Overall study results and limits: Abundant beta clonotypes from cord blood had fewer insertions, unlike memory repertoires, which showed none.

TCRdb passed the 5' RACE reads through MiXCR, listing each CDR3 protein once. The sample has 450,000 or so distinct CDR3 sequences, 13% to 15% seen once. This same sample was also taken into another study, of yellow fever vaccine responses in identical twins.

The clonotype was recovered from a woman aged 18-29 years in good health. The material sequenced was CD4+ T cells sorted from blood. The V gene is TRBV10-3, the J gene TRBJ2-5; 10 positions match TRBD2. This chain's CDR3 is CAISGGLAGDSETQYF. The CDR3, as DNA: TGTGCCATCAGTGGGGGCCTAGCGGGAGATTCAGAGACCCAGTACTTC.